This T cell receptor beta chain was documented in a study of patients and donors after allogeneic stem cell transplantation. TCRdb used MiXCR to reprocess the RT-PCR reads, holding one entry per CDR3 protein. The data show some 960,000 distinct CDR3 sequences, with roughly 18% seen just once and 5% to 7.5% held by the top ten. This clonotype was observed a few times. The CDR3 totals 14 residues. Trimming stripped 1 base from V and 7 bases from J, with 8 bases between. This receptor was obtained from a human donor who was either an allogeneic HSCT recipient or a stem cell or donor lymphocyte infusion donor (not recorded which). It is not recorded whose cells these are; they may come from a transplant donor. Material for sequencing was blood, either unsorted or a sorted T cell fraction (not recorded which). The V gene is TRBV12-3 or TRBV12-4, the J gene TRBJ1-6; D not resolved. In DNA, the CDR3 is TGTGCCAGCAGTTTAGGGAGGATCAATTCACCCCTCCACTTT. Its protein product is CASSLGRINSPLHF.